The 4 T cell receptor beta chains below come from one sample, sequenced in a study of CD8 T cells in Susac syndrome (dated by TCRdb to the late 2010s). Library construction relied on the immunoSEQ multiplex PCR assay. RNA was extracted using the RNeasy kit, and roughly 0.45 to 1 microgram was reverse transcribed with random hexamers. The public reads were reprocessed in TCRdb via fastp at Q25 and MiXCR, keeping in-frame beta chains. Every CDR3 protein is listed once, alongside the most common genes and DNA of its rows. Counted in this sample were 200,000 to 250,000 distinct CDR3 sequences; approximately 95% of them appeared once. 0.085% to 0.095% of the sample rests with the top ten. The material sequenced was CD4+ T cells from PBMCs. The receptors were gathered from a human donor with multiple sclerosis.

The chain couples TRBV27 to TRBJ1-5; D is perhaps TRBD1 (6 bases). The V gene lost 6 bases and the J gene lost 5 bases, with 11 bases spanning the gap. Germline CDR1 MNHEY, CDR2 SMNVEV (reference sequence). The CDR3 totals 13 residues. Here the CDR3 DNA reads TGTGCCAGCAGGAGGGGGGGCGATCAGCCCCAGCATTTT. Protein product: CASRRGGDQPQHF.

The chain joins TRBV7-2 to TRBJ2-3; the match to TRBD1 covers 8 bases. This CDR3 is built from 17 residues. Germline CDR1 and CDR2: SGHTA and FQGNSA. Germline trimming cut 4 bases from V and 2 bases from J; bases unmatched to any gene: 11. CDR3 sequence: CASSSLIQGAVTDTQYF. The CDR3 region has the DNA TGTGCCAGCAGCTCCCTCATTCAGGGGGCGGTCACAGATACGCAGTATTTT.

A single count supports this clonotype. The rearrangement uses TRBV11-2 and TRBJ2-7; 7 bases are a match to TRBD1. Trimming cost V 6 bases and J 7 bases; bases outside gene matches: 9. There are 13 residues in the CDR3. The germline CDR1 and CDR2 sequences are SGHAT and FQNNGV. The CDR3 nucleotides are TGTGCCAGCAGACTGACAGGGATAGGAGAGCAGTACTTC. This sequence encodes CASRLTGIGEQYF.

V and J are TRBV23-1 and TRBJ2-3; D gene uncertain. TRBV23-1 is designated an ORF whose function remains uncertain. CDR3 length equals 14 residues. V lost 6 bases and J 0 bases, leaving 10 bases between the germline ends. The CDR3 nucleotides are TGCGCCAGCAGGGATTTGAGGAGCACAGATACGCAGTATTTT. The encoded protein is CASRDLRSTDTQYF.